The rows below give T cell receptor beta chains drawn from one sample of a study of CD8 T cells in ankylosing spondylitis. Via MiXCR, TCRdb re-called the 5' RACE reads, giving one row per CDR3 protein. This table has over 150,000 distinct CDR3 sequences, around 13% appearing once. The sequencing sample was made of blood, either unsorted or a sorted T cell fraction (not recorded which). These receptor sequences come from a male donor with ankylosing spondylitis or in good health (not recorded which). The CDR3 runs from the conserved cysteine through the conserved F or W. Fields, in order: clone size, D gene, V gene, J gene, CDR3 protein, CDR3 DNA. A D gene is named only where the DNA matches it firmly. Expanded clones are given a class, and other clones once, few, many or no size at all.

abundance: many; d_gene: TRBD1; v_gene: TRBV20-1; j_gene: TRBJ2-7; CDR3aa: CSARGDSSYEQYF; CDR3nt: TGCAGTGCTAGGGGGGACAGCTCCTACGAGCAGTACTTC
abundance: many; d_gene: NA; v_gene: TRBV5-1; j_gene: TRBJ2-5; CDR3aa: CASSYRTEETQYF; CDR3nt: TGCGCCAGCAGCTATAGGACGGAAGAGACCCAGTACTTC
abundance: NA; d_gene: NA; v_gene: TRBV7-9; j_gene: TRBJ2-5; CDR3aa: CASRGHGETQYF; CDR3nt: TGTGCCAGCCGGGGACACGGGGAGACCCAGTACTTC
abundance: many; d_gene: NA; v_gene: TRBV29-1; j_gene: TRBJ2-7; CDR3aa: CSVGGGANWDLSEQYF; CDR3nt: TGCAGCGTTGGTGGGGGGGCGAATTGGGACTTGAGCGAGCAGTACTTC
abundance: NA; d_gene: TRBD1; v_gene: TRBV25-1; j_gene: TRBJ1-2; CDR3aa: CASSEGQVVSLDGYTF; CDR3nt: TGTGCCAGCAGTGAAGGACAGGTGGTCTCCTTGGATGGCTACACCTTC
abundance: few; d_gene: TRBD1; v_gene: TRBV27; j_gene: TRBJ2-7; CDR3aa: CASRLVWTGDHEQYF; CDR3nt: TGTGCCAGCAGGCTGGTGTGGACAGGGGATCACGAGCAGTACTTC
abundance: many; d_gene: NA; v_gene: TRBV10-3; j_gene: TRBJ2-7; CDR3aa: CAISEWGGPDPYEQYF; CDR3nt: TGTGCCATCAGTGAGTGGGGGGGGCCCGATCCATACGAGCAGTACTTC
abundance: NA; d_gene: NA; v_gene: TRBV5-6; j_gene: TRBJ1-1; CDR3aa: CASTSFGGGGTEAFF; CDR3nt: TGTGCCAGCACCTCCTTCGGTGGGGGAGGGACTGAAGCTTTCTTT
abundance: NA; d_gene: NA; v_gene: TRBV6-1; j_gene: TRBJ1-6; CDR3aa: CASSESEFSYNSPLHF; CDR3nt: TGTGCCAGCAGCGAATCGGAATTCTCCTATAATTCACCCCTCCACTTT
abundance: once; d_gene: TRBD1; v_gene: TRBV30; j_gene: TRBJ1-1; CDR3aa: CAWRLKTGVLEEAFF; CDR3nt: TGTGCCTGGAGGTTAAAGACAGGGGTGCTTGAGGAGGCTTTCTTT
abundance: few; d_gene: TRBD1; v_gene: TRBV5-1; j_gene: TRBJ2-2; CDR3aa: CASSLVGTGAPGELFF; CDR3nt: TGCGCCAGCAGCTTGGTTGGGACAGGGGCGCCCGGGGAGCTGTTTTTT
abundance: NA; d_gene: NA; v_gene: TRBV12-3/TRBV12-4; j_gene: TRBJ2-7; CDR3aa: CASSPPGGPSYEQYF; CDR3nt: TGTGCCAGCAGTCCACCCGGGGGTCCATCCTACGAGCAGTACTTC
abundance: few; d_gene: NA; v_gene: TRBV7-6; j_gene: TRBJ1-1; CDR3aa: CASILGTGLGTEAFF; CDR3nt: TGTGCCAGCATCTTAGGTACCGGGTTGGGAACTGAAGCTTTCTTT
abundance: few; d_gene: NA; v_gene: TRBV29-1; j_gene: TRBJ1-1; CDR3aa: CSVEEKARGNTEAFF; CDR3nt: TGCAGCGTTGAAGAGAAGGCCAGGGGGAACACTGAAGCTTTCTTT
abundance: few; d_gene: TRBD2; v_gene: TRBV30; j_gene: TRBJ2-1; CDR3aa: CAWSPPLAGLYNEQFF; CDR3nt: TGTGCCTGGAGTCCGCCCCTAGCGGGGCTATACAATGAGCAGTTCTTC
abundance: NA; d_gene: TRBD2; v_gene: TRBV5-1; j_gene: TRBJ2-7; CDR3aa: CASSLGTSEFYEQYF; CDR3nt: TGCGCCAGCAGCTTAGGGACTAGCGAATTCTACGAGCAGTACTTC
abundance: few; d_gene: TRBD1; v_gene: TRBV4-1; j_gene: TRBJ1-5; CDR3aa: CASSQAQQGVGGNQPQHF; CDR3nt: TGCGCCAGCAGCCAAGCTCAACAGGGGGTGGGAGGCAATCAGCCCCAGCATTTT
abundance: NA; d_gene: NA; v_gene: TRBV20-1; j_gene: TRBJ2-5; CDR3aa: CSARDLTGRFEETQYF; CDR3nt: TGCAGTGCTAGAGATCTGACAGGGAGGTTCGAAGAGACCCAGTACTTC
abundance: many; d_gene: NA; v_gene: TRBV7-8; j_gene: TRBJ2-1; CDR3aa: CASSLMAARYNEQFF; CDR3nt: TGTGCCAGCAGCTTAATGGCGGCCCGTTACAATGAGCAGTTCTTC
abundance: many; d_gene: TRBD1; v_gene: TRBV12-3/TRBV12-4; j_gene: TRBJ2-3; CDR3aa: CASSPHRGESTDTQYF; CDR3nt: TGTGCCAGCAGTCCCCACAGGGGGGAAAGCACAGATACGCAGTATTTT
abundance: NA; d_gene: NA; v_gene: TRBV7-2; j_gene: TRBJ1-5; CDR3aa: CASSHWDQPQHF; CDR3nt: TGTGCCAGCAGCCACTGGGATCAGCCCCAGCATTTT
abundance: many; d_gene: TRBD1; v_gene: TRBV27; j_gene: TRBJ1-5; CDR3aa: CASRGGNQPQHF; CDR3nt: TGTGCCTCCAGGGGGGGAAATCAGCCCCAGCATTTT
abundance: NA; d_gene: NA; v_gene: TRBV28; j_gene: TRBJ2-7; CDR3aa: CASSLRIWDEQYF; CDR3nt: TGTGCCAGCAGTTTAAGGATCTGGGACGAGCAGTACTTC
abundance: many; d_gene: NA; v_gene: TRBV12-3/TRBV12-4; j_gene: TRBJ2-5; CDR3aa: CASSLVGETQYF; CDR3nt: TGCGCCAGCAGCTTGGTAGGAGAGACCCAGTACTTC
abundance: many; d_gene: TRBD2; v_gene: TRBV6-5; j_gene: TRBJ2-7; CDR3aa: CASGGDYEQYF; CDR3nt: TGTGCCTCCGGGGGGGACTACGAGCAGTACTTC
abundance: few; d_gene: TRBD2; v_gene: TRBV29-1; j_gene: TRBJ2-7; CDR3aa: CSVSGTIGSYEQYF; CDR3nt: TGCAGCGTCTCCGGGACTATCGGCTCCTACGAGCAGTACTTC
abundance: NA; d_gene: TRBD2; v_gene: TRBV12-3/TRBV12-4; j_gene: TRBJ2-1; CDR3aa: CASSLGGGGYYNEQFF; CDR3nt: TGTGCCAGCAGTTTAGGCGGGGGGGGCTACTACAATGAGCAGTTCTTC
abundance: few; d_gene: NA; v_gene: TRBV4-1; j_gene: TRBJ2-7; CDR3aa: CASSQAGLYEQYF; CDR3nt: TGCGCCAGCAGCCAAGCAGGCCTCTACGAGCAGTACTTC
abundance: NA; d_gene: TRBD2; v_gene: TRBV18; j_gene: TRBJ2-3; CDR3aa: CASSPPTSGRADTDTQYF; CDR3nt: TGTGCCAGCTCACCACCGACTAGCGGGAGGGCTGACACAGATACGCAGTATTTT
abundance: many; d_gene: TRBD1; v_gene: TRBV7-9; j_gene: TRBJ2-5; CDR3aa: CASSQTGTGDQETQYF; CDR3nt: TGTGCCAGCAGCCAGACTGGAACAGGGGACCAAGAGACCCAGTACTTC
abundance: many; d_gene: NA; v_gene: TRBV20-1; j_gene: TRBJ1-3; CDR3aa: CSARVGPIGNTIYF; CDR3nt: TGCAGTGCTAGAGTAGGACCTATAGGAAACACCATATATTTT
abundance: NA; d_gene: NA; v_gene: TRBV4-1; j_gene: TRBJ2-7; CDR3aa: CASSQDRTVTYEQYF; CDR3nt: TGCGCCAGCAGCCAAGATCGGACGGTAACCTACGAGCAGTACTTC
abundance: NA; d_gene: TRBD1; v_gene: TRBV13; j_gene: TRBJ2-1; CDR3aa: CASSEDRGLDNEQFF; CDR3nt: TGTGCCAGCAGCGAAGACAGGGGGCTTGACAATGAGCAGTTCTTC
abundance: few; d_gene: NA; v_gene: TRBV7-6; j_gene: TRBJ1-1; CDR3aa: CACRAAGTEAFF; CDR3nt: TGTGCCTGCCGGGCTGCGGGCACTGAAGCTTTCTTT
abundance: NA; d_gene: TRBD1; v_gene: TRBV24-1; j_gene: TRBJ1-2; CDR3aa: CATSDPDRNYGYTF; CDR3nt: TGTGCCACCAGTGATCCGGACAGGAACTATGGCTACACCTTC
abundance: NA; d_gene: NA; v_gene: TRBV5-1; j_gene: TRBJ2-7; CDR3aa: CASSLNGNEQYF; CDR3nt: TGCGCCAGCAGCTTGAATGGGAACGAGCAGTACTTC
abundance: few; d_gene: TRBD1; v_gene: TRBV10-2; j_gene: TRBJ2-2; CDR3aa: CASSDGQGFPGELFF; CDR3nt: TGCGCCAGCAGTGACGGACAGGGGTTCCCCGGGGAGCTGTTTTTT
abundance: NA; d_gene: NA; v_gene: TRBV11-3; j_gene: TRBJ2-3; CDR3aa: CASSLAPDNTQYF; CDR3nt: TGTGCCAGCAGCTTAGCCCCAGACAATACGCAGTATTTT
abundance: NA; d_gene: TRBD2; v_gene: TRBV5-1; j_gene: TRBJ2-5; CDR3aa: CASSFSGSGQETQYF; CDR3nt: TGCGCCAGCAGCTTTAGCGGGAGTGGGCAAGAGACCCAGTACTTC
abundance: NA; d_gene: TRBD2; v_gene: TRBV12-3/TRBV12-4; j_gene: TRBJ2-1; CDR3aa: CACSWGPSGGVSYNEQFF; CDR3nt: TGTGCCTGCAGTTGGGGTCCTAGCGGGGGGGTCTCCTACAATGAGCAGTTCTTC
abundance: NA; d_gene: NA; v_gene: TRBV6-5; j_gene: TRBJ2-7; CDR3aa: CASSYSRLSNEQYF; CDR3nt: TGTGCCAGCAGTTACTCGAGGCTCTCGAACGAGCAGTACTTC
abundance: many; d_gene: NA; v_gene: TRBV20-1; j_gene: TRBJ2-5; CDR3aa: CSARDRAGIQETQYF; CDR3nt: TGCAGTGCTAGAGATCGTGCGGGGATCCAAGAGACCCAGTACTTC
abundance: few; d_gene: NA; v_gene: TRBV9; j_gene: TRBJ2-5; CDR3aa: CASSVGLYQETQYF; CDR3nt: TGTGCCAGCAGCGTAGGATTGTACCAAGAGACCCAGTACTTC
abundance: few; d_gene: NA; v_gene: TRBV11-2; j_gene: TRBJ2-3; CDR3aa: CASSLGPGDADTQYF; CDR3nt: TGTGCCAGCAGCTTAGGGCCAGGGGATGCAGATACGCAGTATTTT
abundance: few; d_gene: NA; v_gene: TRBV5-1; j_gene: TRBJ1-1; CDR3aa: CASSSGEGDTEAFF; CDR3nt: TGCGCCAGCAGCTCGGGGGAGGGTGACACTGAAGCTTTCTTT
abundance: NA; d_gene: NA; v_gene: TRBV12-3/TRBV12-4; j_gene: TRBJ2-3; CDR3aa: CASSRLPGRTDTQYF; CDR3nt: TGTGCCAGCAGTCGACTCCCGGGGCGCACAGATACGCAGTATTTT
abundance: NA; d_gene: NA; v_gene: TRBV28; j_gene: TRBJ2-7; CDR3aa: CASRIFTGNTYEQYF; CDR3nt: TGTGCCAGCAGGATATTTACAGGGAACACCTACGAGCAGTACTTC